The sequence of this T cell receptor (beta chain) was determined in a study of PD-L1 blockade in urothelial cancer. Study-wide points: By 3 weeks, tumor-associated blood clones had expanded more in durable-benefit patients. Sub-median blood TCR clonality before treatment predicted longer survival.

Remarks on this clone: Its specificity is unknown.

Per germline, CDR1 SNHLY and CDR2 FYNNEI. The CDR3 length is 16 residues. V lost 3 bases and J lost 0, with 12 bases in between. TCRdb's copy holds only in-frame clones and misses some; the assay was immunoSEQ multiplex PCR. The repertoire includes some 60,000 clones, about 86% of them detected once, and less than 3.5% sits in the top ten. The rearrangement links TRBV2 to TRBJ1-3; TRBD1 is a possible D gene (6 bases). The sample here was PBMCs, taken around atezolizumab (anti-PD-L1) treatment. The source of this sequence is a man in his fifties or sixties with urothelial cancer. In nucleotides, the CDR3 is TGTGCCAGCAGTGACCTCGGGACACCCTCTGGAAACACCATATATTTT. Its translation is CASSDLGTPSGNTIYF.